These T cell receptor beta chains were read from a single sample in a study of blood T cells in healthy people across ages. Each CDR3 protein gets one entry after TCRdb re-called the 5' RACE reads with MiXCR. The profile shows 850,000 to 1,000,000 distinct CDR3 sequences, around 49% of them singletons. Material: blood. The receptors derive from a man aged 25-45 years in good health. The CDR3 runs from the conserved cysteine through the conserved F or W. A D gene is named only where the DNA matches it firmly. Where a row states a size, it is once, few, many or the class of an expanded clone; other rows omit it.

>.|.|TRBJ2-5|TRBV28
CAILSTGHETQYF
TGTGCCATCCTTTCGACAGGCCACGAGACCCAGTACTTC
>.|.|TRBJ2-7|TRBV9
CASSGGLQNSYEQYF
TGTGCCAGCAGCGGAGGTCTCCAGAACTCCTACGAGCAGTACTTC
>.|once|TRBJ1-6|TRBV25-1
CAGSEGSSYNSPLHF
TGTGCCGGCAGTGAAGGTAGCTCCTATAATTCACCCCTCCACTTT
>TRBD1|few|TRBJ2-7|TRBV6-2/TRBV6-3
CASSYSTGTLSYEQYF
TGTGCCAGCAGTTACTCGACAGGGACCCTCTCCTACGAGCAGTACTTC
>TRBD2|once|TRBJ2-1|TRBV7-2
CASSTASGGNEQFF
TGTGCCAGCAGCACAGCTAGCGGGGGCAATGAGCAGTTCTTC
>.|.|TRBJ2-1|TRBV5-1
CASSLVQGKRDEQFF
TGCGCCAGCAGCTTGGTTCAGGGGAAAAGGGATGAGCAGTTCTTC
>.|few|TRBJ2-3|TRBV9
CASSVVGTDTQYF
TGTGCCAGCAGCGTAGTTGGCACAGATACGCAGTATTTT
>.|.|TRBJ2-7|TRBV4-1
CASSQGEDKFYEQYF
TGCGCCAGCAGCCAAGGCGAGGACAAGTTCTACGAGCAGTACTTC
>TRBD2|once|TRBJ2-1|TRBV3-1
CASSQARTSGNEQFF
TGTGCCAGCAGCCAAGCTCGGACTAGCGGCAATGAGCAGTTCTTC
>.|.|TRBJ2-5|TRBV28
CASSVTWGYQETQYF
TGTGCCAGCAGCGTCACATGGGGGTACCAAGAGACCCAGTACTTC
>.|.|TRBJ2-3|TRBV24-1
CATSESDTQYF
TGTGCCACCAGTGAATCGGATACGCAGTATTTT
>TRBD2|.|TRBJ2-3|TRBV7-8
CASSAPSGGTDTQYF
TGTGCCAGCAGCGCCCCTAGCGGGGGCACAGATACGCAGTATTTT
>.|few|TRBJ2-1|TRBV28
CASITAGRAYNEQFF
TGTGCCAGCATCACCGCGGGCAGGGCCTACAATGAGCAGTTCTTC
>TRBD1|.|TRBJ2-1|TRBV4-1
CASSPIGQGASNEQFF
TGCGCCAGCAGCCCCATAGGACAGGGAGCATCTAATGAGCAGTTCTTC
>TRBD1|few|TRBJ2-5|TRBV6-1
CASSAFGQGKETQYF
TGTGCCAGCAGCGCTTTTGGACAGGGAAAAGAGACCCAGTACTTC
>TRBD1|.|TRBJ1-4|TRBV20-1
CSAGDTGTGGAKLFF
TGCAGTGCTGGGGATACCGGGACAGGGGGAGCAAAACTGTTTTTT
>.|few|TRBJ2-7|TRBV7-2
CASSLALGEIPYEQYF
TGTGCCAGCAGCTTAGCGCTGGGGGAGATACCCTACGAGCAGTACTTC
>.|.|TRBJ2-6|TRBV20-1
CSARDRGRVGGANVLTF
TGCAGTGCTAGAGATCGAGGCAGGGTCGGTGGGGCCAACGTCCTGACTTTC
>.|.|TRBJ1-2|TRBV6-2/TRBV6-3
CASSYPSYYGYTF
TGTGCCAGCAGTTACCCCTCTTACTATGGCTACACCTTC
>.|.|TRBJ1-6|TRBV27
CASSSPGGAYNSPLHF
TGTGCCAGCAGTTCCCCCGGGGGTGCCTATAATTCACCCCTCCACTTT